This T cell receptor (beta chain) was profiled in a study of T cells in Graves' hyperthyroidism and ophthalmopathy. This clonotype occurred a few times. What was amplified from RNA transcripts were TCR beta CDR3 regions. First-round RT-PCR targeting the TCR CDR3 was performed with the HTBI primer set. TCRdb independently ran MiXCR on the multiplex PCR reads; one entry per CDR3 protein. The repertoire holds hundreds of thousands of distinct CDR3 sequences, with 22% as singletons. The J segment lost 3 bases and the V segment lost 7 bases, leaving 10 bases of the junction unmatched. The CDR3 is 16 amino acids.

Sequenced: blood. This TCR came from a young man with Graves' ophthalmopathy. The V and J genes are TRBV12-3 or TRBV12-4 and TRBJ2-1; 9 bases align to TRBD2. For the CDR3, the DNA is TGTGCCAGCATCACCTTAGCGGGAGCAAACTACAATGAGCAGTTCTTC. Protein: CASITLAGANYNEQFF.